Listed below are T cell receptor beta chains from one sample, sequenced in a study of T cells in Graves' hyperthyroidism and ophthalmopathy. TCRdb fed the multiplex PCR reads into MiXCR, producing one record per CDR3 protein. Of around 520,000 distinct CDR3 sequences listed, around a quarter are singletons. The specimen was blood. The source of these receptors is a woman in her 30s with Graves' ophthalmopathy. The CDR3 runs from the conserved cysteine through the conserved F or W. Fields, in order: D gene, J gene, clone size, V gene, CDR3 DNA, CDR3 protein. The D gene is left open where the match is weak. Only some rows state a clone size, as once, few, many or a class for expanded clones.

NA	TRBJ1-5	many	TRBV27	TGTGCCAGCAGTTTGGGCAGGGGAGGGTATCAGCCCCAGCATTTT	CASSLGRGGYQPQHF
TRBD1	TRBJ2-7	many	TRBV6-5	TGTGCCAGCAGCCCCAACGGACAGGGCGACCGCGAGCAGTACTTC	CASSPNGQGDREQYF
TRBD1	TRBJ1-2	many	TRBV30	TGTGCTTCCTATTTTACCGACAGGGGCTATGGCTACACCTTC	CASYFTDRGYGYTF
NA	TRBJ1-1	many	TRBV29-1	TGCAGCGGATCGGGACAGAACACTGAAGCTTTCTTT	CSGSGQNTEAFF
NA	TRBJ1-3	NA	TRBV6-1	TGTGCCAGCATACGGACTCTTGGAAACACCATATATTTT	CASIRTLGNTIYF
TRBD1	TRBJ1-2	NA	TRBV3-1	TGTGCCAGCAGCCAGAGGACAGGGGCTAACTATGGCTACACCTTC	CASSQRTGANYGYTF
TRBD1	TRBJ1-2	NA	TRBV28	TGTGCCAGCGCCGTGGGGACAGCAAATTATGGCTACACCTTC	CASAVGTANYGYTF
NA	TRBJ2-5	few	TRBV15	TGTGCCACCAGCAGAGTATCCCAGGGGTTAGAGACCCAGTACTTC	CATSRVSQGLETQYF
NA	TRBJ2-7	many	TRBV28	TGTGCCAGCAGTTTACTATCCTGGGGATTAAGCTCCTACGAGCAGTACTTC	CASSLLSWGLSSYEQYF
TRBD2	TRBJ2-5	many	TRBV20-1	TGCAGTGCTAGAATCCTTGGGGGGGAAGAGACCCAGTACTTC	CSARILGGEETQYF
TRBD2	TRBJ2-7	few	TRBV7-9	TGTGCCAGCAGCCAATTGCGGGGGGGCCTCAACGAGCAGTACTTC	CASSQLRGGLNEQYF
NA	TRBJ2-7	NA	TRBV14	TGTGCCAGCAGCCAAACGGGCATAGGGTTCGAGCAGTACTTC	CASSQTGIGFEQYF
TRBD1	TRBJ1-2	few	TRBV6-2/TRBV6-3	TGTGCCAGCAGTTACACAGGGGTATATGGCTACACCTTC	CASSYTGVYGYTF
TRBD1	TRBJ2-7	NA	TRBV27	TGTGCCAGCAGGAGCAGGACAGGTCTTTCTTACGAGCAGTACTTC	CASRSRTGLSYEQYF
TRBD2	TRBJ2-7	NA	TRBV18	TGTGCCAGCTCACCTGGACTAGCGGGGGGTAGCTCCTACGAGCAGTACTTC	CASSPGLAGGSSYEQYF
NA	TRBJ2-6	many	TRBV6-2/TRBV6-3	TGTGCCAGCAGGCGATTGGTACAGCTCTCTGGGGCCAACGTCCTGACTTTC	CASRRLVQLSGANVLTF
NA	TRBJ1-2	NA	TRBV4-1	TGCGCCAGCAGCCAAGCCGCGGGTTTTGGCTACACCTTC	CASSQAAGFGYTF
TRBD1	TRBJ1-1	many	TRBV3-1	TGTGCCAGCAGTTCCTCAAGGACAGGGGACGCTGAAGCTTTCTTT	CASSSSRTGDAEAFF
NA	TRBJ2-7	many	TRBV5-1	TGCGCCAGCAGCTTGCACTGGGTCACCACCTACGAGCAGTACTTC	CASSLHWVTTYEQYF
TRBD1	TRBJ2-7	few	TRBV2	TGTGCCAGCAGACAGGGGATCGAGCAGTACTTC	CASRQGIEQYF
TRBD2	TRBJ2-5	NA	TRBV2	TGTGCCAGCAGCGGACTAGCGGGAGGGGAGACCCAGTACTTC	CASSGLAGGETQYF
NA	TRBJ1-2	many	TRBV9	TGTGCCAGCAGCGTAGTTGGACACTATGGCTACACCTTC	CASSVVGHYGYTF
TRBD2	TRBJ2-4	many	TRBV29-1	TGCAGCGCAACGGGACTAGCGGGGGAAAACATTCAGTACTTC	CSATGLAGENIQYF
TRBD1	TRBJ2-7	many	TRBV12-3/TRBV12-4	TGTGCCAGCAGTTTAGAGAACAGGGGGCACGAGCAGTACTTC	CASSLENRGHEQYF
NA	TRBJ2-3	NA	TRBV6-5	TGTGCCAGCAGTTATTCGCGGCCTAGCACAGATACGCAGTATTTT	CASSYSRPSTDTQYF
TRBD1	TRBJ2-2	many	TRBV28	TGTGCCAGCAGCAGAGGGGACAGGGATAACACCGGGGAGCTGTTTTTT	CASSRGDRDNTGELFF
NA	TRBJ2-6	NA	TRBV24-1	TGTGCCACCAGTGATAGTTTCTCTGGGGCCAACGTCCTGACTTTC	CATSDSFSGANVLTF
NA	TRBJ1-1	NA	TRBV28	TGTGCCAGCAGTTTTGTGCTTCTGAACACTGAAGCTTTCTTT	CASSFVLLNTEAFF
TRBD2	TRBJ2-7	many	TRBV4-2	TGTGCCAGCAGCCAAGATAGCTGGCGGGGGGGCCCCTACGAGCAGTACTTC	CASSQDSWRGGPYEQYF
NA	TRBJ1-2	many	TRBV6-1	TGTGCCAGCAGTGGATACCAGGGGTGGAACTATGGCTACACCTTC	CASSGYQGWNYGYTF
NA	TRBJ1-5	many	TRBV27	TGTGCCAGCAGTTTAGGTGGGGTTGGGCAGCCCCAGCATTTT	CASSLGGVGQPQHF
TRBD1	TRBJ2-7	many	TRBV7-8	TGTGCCAGCAGCTTTTTGGGACAGCCTCGCGAGCAGTACTTC	CASSFLGQPREQYF
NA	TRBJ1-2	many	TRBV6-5	TGTGCCAGCAGTTACTCGGGAACCTATGGCTACACCTTC	CASSYSGTYGYTF
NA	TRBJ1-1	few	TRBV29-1	TGCAGCGCACACCCGAACACTGAAGCTTTCTTT	CSAHPNTEAFF
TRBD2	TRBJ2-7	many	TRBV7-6	TGTGCCAGCAGCCCGGGGGGCGAGCAGTACTTC	CASSPGGEQYF
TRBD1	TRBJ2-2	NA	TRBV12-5	TGTGCTAGTGGTAAAGGGACAGGGCGGACCGGGGAGCTGTTTTTT	CASGKGTGRTGELFF
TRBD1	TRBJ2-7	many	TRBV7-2	TGTGCCAGCAGCGCGACAGGGTTGGGGCAGTACTTC	CASSATGLGQYF
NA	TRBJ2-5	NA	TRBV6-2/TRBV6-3	TGTGCCAGCTCCCGTTTCGTACAAGAGACCCAGTACTTC	CASSRFVQETQYF
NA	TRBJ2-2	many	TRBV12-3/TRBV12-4	TGTGCCAGCAGTTTCCTCGGTGGGGGCACCGGGGAGCTGTTTTTT	CASSFLGGGTGELFF
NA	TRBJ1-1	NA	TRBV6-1	TGTGCCTCGGTGTACATGAACACTGAAGCTTTCTTT	CASVYMNTEAFF
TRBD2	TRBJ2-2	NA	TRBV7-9	TGTGCCAGCAGCCATAGCGGGAGGGACACCGGGGAGCTGTTTTTT	CASSHSGRDTGELFF
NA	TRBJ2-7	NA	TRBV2	TGTGCCAGCAGTCCTAGGGGACTCTACTCCTACGAGCAGTACTTC	CASSPRGLYSYEQYF
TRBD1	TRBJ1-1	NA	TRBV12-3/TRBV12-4	TGTGCCAGCAACAGCCGGACAGGGAAGAACACTGAAGCTTTCTTT	CASNSRTGKNTEAFF
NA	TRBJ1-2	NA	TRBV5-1	TGCGCCAGCAGCTTGGGTCGACAGGCAGCAGCGAACTATGGCTACACCTTC	CASSLGRQAAANYGYTF
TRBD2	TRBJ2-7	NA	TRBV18	TGTGCCAGCTCACCATTTGGGGCGGGGGTCACCGAGCAGTACTTC	CASSPFGAGVTEQYF
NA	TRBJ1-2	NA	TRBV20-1	TGCAGTGCCGGACAGAACTATGGCTACACCTTC	CSAGQNYGYTF
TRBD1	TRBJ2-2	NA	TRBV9	TGTGCCAGCAGCGTACATCCGGGACAGTTGACGACCGGGGAGCTGTTTTTT	CASSVHPGQLTTGELFF
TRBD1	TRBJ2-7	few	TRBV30	TGTGCCTTACTGGGGGACAGCTCCTACGAGCAGTACTTC	CALLGDSSYEQYF
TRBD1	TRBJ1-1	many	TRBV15	TGTGCCACGAGGGACAGGGAGGCGAACACTGAAGCTTTCTTT	CATRDREANTEAFF
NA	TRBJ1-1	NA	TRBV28	TGTGCCAGCAGCCCCCCCAATTTGAACACTGAAGCTTTCTTT	CASSPPNLNTEAFF
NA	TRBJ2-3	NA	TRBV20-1	TGCAGTGCTAAGGGACCGCTCTTGAAGCAGTATTTT	CSAKGPLLKQYF
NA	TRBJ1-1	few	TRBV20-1	TGCAGTGCTAGAGATCAGGGCGGGGTGAACACTGAAGCTTTCTTT	CSARDQGGVNTEAFF
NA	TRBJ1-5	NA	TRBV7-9	TGTGCCAGCAGCTTCAAAGGGAATCAGCCCCAGCATTTT	CASSFKGNQPQHF
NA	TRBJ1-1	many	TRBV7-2	TGTGCCAGCAGCAACCGTAAGGGAGGGACTGAAGCTTTCTTT	CASSNRKGGTEAFF
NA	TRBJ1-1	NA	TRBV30	TGTGCCTGCCTCCTACGGGGTAAGGAATCTGAAGCTTTCTTT	CACLLRGKESEAFF